A selection of T cell receptor beta chains follows, all from one sample in a study of cytomegalovirus exposure and HLA in healthy donors. Sequenced by immunoSEQ multiplex PCR; TCRdb stores in-frame clones only, minus some. The sample lists some 150,000 clones, about 83% occurring once. The sequenced material came from PBMCs. Receptor source: a woman between 25 and 40 years old in good health and CMV-seronegative. CDR3s include the opening cysteine and the closing phenylalanine or tryptophan. The D gene is left open where the match is weak. Not all rows give a size; the values are once, few, many and, for expanded clones, a class.

NA	TRBV7-2	TRBJ2-5	TRBD1	TGTGCCAGCAGCCCGGGGCGGGACAGGGGGCTCCCACGGGAGACCCAGTACTTC	CASSPGRDRGLPRETQYF
once	TRBV27	TRBJ2-7	NA	TGTGCCAGCAGAGATAGGGGCTCCTACGAGCAGTACTTC	CASRDRGSYEQYF
NA	TRBV10-3	TRBJ2-7	NA	TGTGCCATCGGGGACTACGAGCAGTACTTC	CAIGDYEQYF
NA	TRBV7-3	TRBJ2-3	NA	TGTGCCAGCAGCCCCGGGACTCACACAGATACGCAGTATTTT	CASSPGTHTDTQYF
few	TRBV7-2	TRBJ2-1	TRBD2	TGTGCCAGCAGCTTAGTAGCGGGGTGGTACAATGAGCAGTTCTTC	CASSLVAGWYNEQFF
NA	TRBV7-2	TRBJ2-7	NA	TGTGCCAGCAGCTTAGGTACAGCCTTGGGGGCCGAGCAGTACTTC	CASSLGTALGAEQYF
NA	TRBV30	TRBJ1-4	TRBD1	TGTGCCTGGAGTGCCCTACGCACGCATATCAGGGACAGGGGTGCTTCCATAACTAATGAAAAACTGTTTTTT	CAWSALRTHIRDRGASITNEKLFF
NA	TRBV19	TRBJ2-7	NA	TGTGCCAGTAGTACCGACTACGATTCCCCCTACGAGCAGTACTTC	CASSTDYDSPYEQYF
NA	TRBV11-1	TRBJ2-1	TRBD1	TGTGCCAGCAGCGAAAAGTGGCAGGGGGCGAATGAGCAGTTCTTC	CASSEKWQGANEQFF
once	TRBV5-1	TRBJ2-1	NA	TGCGCCAGCAGCACACGGGGGGACAATGATGAGCAGTTCTTC	CASSTRGDNDEQFF
NA	TRBV6-5	TRBJ2-1	TRBD1	TGTGCCAGCAGTAATTACGGGACAGATTACAATGAGCAGTTCTTC	CASSNYGTDYNEQFF
NA	TRBV28	TRBJ2-2	NA	TGTGCCAGCAGTTTCCAGGGGTACACCGGGGAGCTGTTTTTT	CASSFQGYTGELFF
NA	TRBV6-5	TRBJ2-1	NA	TGTGCCAGCAGTTACTATGGAGGCTACAATGAGCAGTTCTTC	CASSYYGGYNEQFF
NA	TRBV28	TRBJ1-2	NA	TGTGCCAGCAGTTTAAGATCTTCGGGGGGGGTTGGCTACACCTTC	CASSLRSSGGVGYTF
NA	TRBV5-4	TRBJ2-7	TRBD1	TGTGCCAGCAGCAAAGGGGGCCTCATTTCCTACGAGCAGTACTTC	CASSKGGLISYEQYF
NA	TRBV10-3	TRBJ1-5	TRBD1	TGTGCCATCAGTGGGACAGGGGGCAATCAGCCCCAGCATTTT	CAISGTGGNQPQHF
NA	TRBV5-1	TRBJ1-2	TRBD1	TGCGCCAGCAGCTGGGGACAGGGGATGGGCTACACCTTC	CASSWGQGMGYTF
NA	TRBV6-5	TRBJ2-7	NA	TGTGCCAGCAGTTACGGCCCAGCAGGTTCCTACGAGCAGTACTTC	CASSYGPAGSYEQYF
NA	TRBV5-1	TRBJ1-1	NA	TGCGCCAGCAGCTTGGGGACAGTAAAAGGGGCTTTCTTT	CASSLGTVKGAFF
NA	TRBV25-1	TRBJ2-7	TRBD2	TGTGCCAGCACTTTAGCGGGAGAGGGCTACGAGCAGTACTTC	CASTLAGEGYEQYF
NA	TRBV7-9	TRBJ2-1	TRBD2	TGTGCCAGCAGCACGACTAGCGGGAGAGTCAATGAGCAGTTCTTC	CASSTTSGRVNEQFF
NA	TRBV30	TRBJ1-6	NA	TGTGCCTGGAGTGTACGGGGAGCGAAACAGGGAATAAAGAATTCACCCCTCCACTTT	CAWSVRGAKQGIKNSPLHF
NA	TRBV10-2	TRBJ2-1	TRBD2	TGCGCCAGCAGTCTAGCGGGCGGGTACAATGAGCAGTTCTTC	CASSLAGGYNEQFF
NA	TRBV10-1	TRBJ2-1	TRBD2	TGCGCCAGCAATGAGAGGTCTAGCGGGAGCTACAATGAGCAGTTCTTC	CASNERSSGSYNEQFF
NA	TRBV28	TRBJ1-3	NA	TGTGCCAGCAGTTCAATGAGCTCTGGAAACACCATATATTTT	CASSSMSSGNTIYF
NA	TRBV30	TRBJ2-1	TRBD2	TGTGCCTGGAGGCGGGGGGGCCGGAATGAGCAGTTCTTC	CAWRRGGRNEQFF
NA	TRBV11-2	TRBJ2-2	NA	TGTGCCAGCAGACTGAACACCGGGGAGCTGTTTTTT	CASRLNTGELFF
NA	TRBV10-3	TRBJ2-7	TRBD1	TGTGCCATCAGTGAAGGGAGCGACAGGGGGTTCGAGCAGTACTTC	CAISEGSDRGFEQYF
few	TRBV19	TRBJ1-6	TRBD1	TGTGCCAGTAGTTACAGGGGCCCCGAATTGTCACCCCTCCACTTT	CASSYRGPELSPLHF
NA	TRBV7-8	TRBJ2-5	NA	TGTGCCAGCAGCTTAGACGGGGGTATTTCGGAGACCCAGTACTTC	CASSLDGGISETQYF
NA	TRBV30	TRBJ1-2	TRBD1	TGTGCCTGGAGTATCTCCGGGACAGGTGGTTTAGGCTACACCTTC	CAWSISGTGGLGYTF
NA	TRBV4-3	TRBJ2-1	NA	TGCGCCAGCAGCCACCGCACCAGGGTCTCTGGTTACAATGAGCAGTTCTTC	CASSHRTRVSGYNEQFF
NA	TRBV18	TRBJ1-1	NA	TGTGCCAGCTCACACGGGGGGACTGAAGCTTTCTTT	CASSHGGTEAFF
NA	TRBV6-5	TRBJ1-1	TRBD1	TGTGCCAGTACGGGACAGTTGAACACTGAAGCTTTCTTT	CASTGQLNTEAFF
once	TRBV2	TRBJ1-5	TRBD1	TGTGCCAGCAGCCGGGACAGTAGCAATCAGCCCCAGCATTTT	CASSRDSSNQPQHF
NA	TRBV10-3	TRBJ2-1	NA	TGTGCCATCAGGGATACTAGCCGGACACCGCGTGAGCAGTTCTTC	CAIRDTSRTPREQFF
NA	TRBV10-3	TRBJ2-2	NA	TGTGCCATCAGTGAGTCTAGCGGGGAGCTGTTTTTT	CAISESSGELFF
NA	TRBV2	TRBJ2-5	TRBD1	TGTGCCAGCAAGGGGGCCGGGGAGACCCAGTACTTC	CASKGAGETQYF
NA	TRBV7-2	TRBJ2-2	NA	TGTGCCAGCAGCTTAGTAGGGGGGAACACCGGGGAGCTGTTTTTT	CASSLVGGNTGELFF
NA	TRBV28	TRBJ2-7	TRBD1	TGTGCCACCTCTTACAGGGGGAGGTCTGTCTACGAGCAGTACTTC	CATSYRGRSVYEQYF
few	TRBV30	TRBJ1-1	TRBD1	TGTGCCTGCCCGGCAGGACAGGGCGAAACTTTCTTT	CACPAGQGETFF
once	TRBV23-1	TRBJ2-1	NA	TGCGCCAGCAGTCTGGCCAGCAATGAGCAGTTCTTC	CASSLASNEQFF